The T cell receptor beta chain described here comes from a study of blood T cell repertoires in COVID-19. Study details: Spain, Italy and the United States supplied samples that represented acute and convalescent COVID-19. In each case, the material was cDNA or gDNA derived from T cells, B-cell-depleted T cells, or PBMCs.

This CDR3 contains 16 residues. Germline trimming cut 4 bases from V and 4 bases from J; bases unmatched to any gene: 8. Germline V lookup: CDR1 LNHDA, CDR2 SQIVND (reference sequence). In the authors' workflow: Reference gene primer amplification in the assay estimated nucleated cell counts. TCRdb's copy holds only in-frame clones and misses some; the assay was immunoSEQ multiplex PCR. V, J and clone size were drawn from that table, and D and trimming were deduced from the DNA. Counted here are about 59,000 clones, about four fifths occurring once; the ten biggest clones make up 25% to 35%. The TCR was taken from a woman older than 75 with active or convalescent COVID-19. Sequencing input: peripheral blood. This sequence joins TRBV19 and TRBJ2-3; 10 nucleotides agree with TRBD2. CDR3 bases: TGTGCCAGTAGTACACGAAGCGGGGGGGGCGCAGATACGCAGTATTTT. Amino acid sequence: CASSTRSGGGADTQYF.